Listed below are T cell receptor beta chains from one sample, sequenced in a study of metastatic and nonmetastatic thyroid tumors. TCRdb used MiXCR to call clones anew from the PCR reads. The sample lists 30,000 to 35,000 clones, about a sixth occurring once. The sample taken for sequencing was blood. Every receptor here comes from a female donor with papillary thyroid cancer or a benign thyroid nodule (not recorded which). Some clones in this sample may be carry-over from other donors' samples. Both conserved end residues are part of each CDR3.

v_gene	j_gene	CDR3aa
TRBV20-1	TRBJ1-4	CSARPDRGPPEKLFF
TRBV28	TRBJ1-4	CASSSLDPCGPNENLFF
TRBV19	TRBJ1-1	CASSNRNGNTEAFF
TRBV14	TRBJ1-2	CASSPRIGRTALTF
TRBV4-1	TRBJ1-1	CASSQVGGTTQMNTEAFF
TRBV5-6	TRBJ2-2	CASSLGGVAWTNTGELFF
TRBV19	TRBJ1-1	CASSIKIAHTEAFF
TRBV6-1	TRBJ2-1	CASSEGHGYNEQFF
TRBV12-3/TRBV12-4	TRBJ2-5	CASSTDRVWETQYF
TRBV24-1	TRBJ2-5	CATSGPGQGAGETQYF
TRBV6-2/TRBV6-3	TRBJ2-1	CANSPYTSWRTFF
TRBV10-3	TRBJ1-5	CAISEGTGLNQPQHF
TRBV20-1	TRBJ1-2	CSAINSGYGYTF
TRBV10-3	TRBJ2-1	CAIQLNNEQFF
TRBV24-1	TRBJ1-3	CATSEDRRARGDLSGNTIYF
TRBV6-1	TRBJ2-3	CASSGRFTDTQYF
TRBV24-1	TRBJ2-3	CATSDPGLAETTDTQYF
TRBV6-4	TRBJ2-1	CASSDSRGSDEQFF
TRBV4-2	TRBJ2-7	CASSPTAAGVTYEQYF
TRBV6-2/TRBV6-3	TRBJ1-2	CASSYSSGAYGYTF
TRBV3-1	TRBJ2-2	CASSYTSGGNTGELFF
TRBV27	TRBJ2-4	CASSSTGGPLAKNIQYF
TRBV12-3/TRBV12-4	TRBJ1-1	CASRWGTEAFF
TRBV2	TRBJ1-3	CASSSTVTPGNTIYF
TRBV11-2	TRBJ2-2	CASSPTGGTGVTGELFF
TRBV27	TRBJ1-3	CASSLRGEGDTIYF
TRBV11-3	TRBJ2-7	CASGVSMALPYEQYF
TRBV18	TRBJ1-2	CASSHQRDRGYTF
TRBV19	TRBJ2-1	CASTQSSWAAGTRNEQFF
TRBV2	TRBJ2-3	CASGGQVQGDTQYF
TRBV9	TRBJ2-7	CASSVMGQEDEQYF
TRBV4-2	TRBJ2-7	CASSLARRLGGGSYEQYF
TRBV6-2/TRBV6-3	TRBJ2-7	CASSCRLAGPYEQYF
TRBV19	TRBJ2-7	CASSTGQGHEQYF
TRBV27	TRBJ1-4	CASSQEGNNEKLFF
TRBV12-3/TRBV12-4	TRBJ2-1	CASIRDFEQFF
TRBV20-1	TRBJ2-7	CSAGTSGPWRDLEQYF
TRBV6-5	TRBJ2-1	CASSYRTDNEQFF
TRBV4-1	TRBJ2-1	CASSILAGGPDEQFF
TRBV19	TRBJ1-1	CASSRDGTANTEAFF
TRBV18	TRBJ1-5	CASSPGTGGRNQPQHF